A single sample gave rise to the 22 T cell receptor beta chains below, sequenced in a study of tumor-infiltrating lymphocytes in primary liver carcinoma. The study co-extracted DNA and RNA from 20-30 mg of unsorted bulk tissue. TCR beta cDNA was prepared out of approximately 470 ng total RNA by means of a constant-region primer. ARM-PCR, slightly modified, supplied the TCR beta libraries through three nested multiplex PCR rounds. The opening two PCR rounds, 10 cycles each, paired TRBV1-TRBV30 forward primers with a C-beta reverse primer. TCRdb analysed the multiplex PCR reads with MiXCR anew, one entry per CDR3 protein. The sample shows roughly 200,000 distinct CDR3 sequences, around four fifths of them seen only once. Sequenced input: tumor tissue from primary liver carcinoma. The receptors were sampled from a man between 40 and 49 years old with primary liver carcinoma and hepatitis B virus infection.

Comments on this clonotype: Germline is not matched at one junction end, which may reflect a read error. The CDR3 spells CANSFPGTSGAKNIQCF. The CDR3 region has the DNA TGTGCCAACAGCTTTCCCGGGACTAGCGGGGCCAAAAACATTCAGTGTTTC. The V gene is TRBV11-1, the J gene TRBJ2-4; 13 nucleotides match TRBD2. In germline, CDR1 is SGHAT, CDR2 FQDESV (reference sequence). The CDR3 sequence is 17 residues long.

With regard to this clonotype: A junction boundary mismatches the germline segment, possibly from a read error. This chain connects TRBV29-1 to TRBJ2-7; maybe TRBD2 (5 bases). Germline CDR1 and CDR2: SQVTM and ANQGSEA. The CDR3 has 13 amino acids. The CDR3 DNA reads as TGCAGCATTGATTCGGCGCGAGGGTACGAGCAGTACTTC. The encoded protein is CSIDSARGYEQYF.

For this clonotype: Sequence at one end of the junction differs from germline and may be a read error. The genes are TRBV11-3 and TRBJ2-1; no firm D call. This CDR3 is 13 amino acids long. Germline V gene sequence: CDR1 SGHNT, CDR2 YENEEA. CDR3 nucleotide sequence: TGTGCCAGCAGCTCCTCTCCGGGTCAACAGCATTTCTTC. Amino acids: CASSSSPGQQHFF.

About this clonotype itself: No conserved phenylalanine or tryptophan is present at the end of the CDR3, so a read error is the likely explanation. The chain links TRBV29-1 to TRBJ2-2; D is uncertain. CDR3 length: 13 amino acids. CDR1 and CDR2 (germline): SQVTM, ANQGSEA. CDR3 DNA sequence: TGCAGTGTTGATCCCAGGAACACCGGGGAGCTGTTTTGT. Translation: CSVDPRNTGELFC.

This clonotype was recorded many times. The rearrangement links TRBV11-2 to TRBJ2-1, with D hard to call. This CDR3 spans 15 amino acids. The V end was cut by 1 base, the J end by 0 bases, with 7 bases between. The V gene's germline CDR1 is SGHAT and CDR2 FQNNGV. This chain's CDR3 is CASSLVLLSYNEQFF. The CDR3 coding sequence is TGTGCCAGCAGCTTAGTCCTCCTCTCCTACAATGAGCAGTTCTTC.

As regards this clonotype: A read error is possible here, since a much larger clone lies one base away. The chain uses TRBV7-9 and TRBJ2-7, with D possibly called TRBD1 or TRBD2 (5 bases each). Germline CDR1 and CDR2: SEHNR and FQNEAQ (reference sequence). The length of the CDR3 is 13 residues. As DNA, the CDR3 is TGTGCCAACAGCTTAGGGGACGGGTACGAGCAGTACTTC. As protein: CANSLGDGYEQYF.

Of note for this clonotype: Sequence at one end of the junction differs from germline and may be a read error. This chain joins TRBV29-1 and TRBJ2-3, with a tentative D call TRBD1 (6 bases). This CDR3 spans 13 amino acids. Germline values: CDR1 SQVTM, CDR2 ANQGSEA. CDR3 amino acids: CSVGGLSIDTQYF. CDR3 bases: TGCAGCGTTGGGGGGCTGAGCATAGATACACAGTATTTT.

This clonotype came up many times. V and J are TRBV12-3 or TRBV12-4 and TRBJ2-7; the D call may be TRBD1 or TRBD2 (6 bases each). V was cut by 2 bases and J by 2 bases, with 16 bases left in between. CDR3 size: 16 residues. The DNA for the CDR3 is TGTGCCAGCAGTTTAATGGGGGGCCTAAGACCCTACGAGCAGTACTTC. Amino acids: CASSLMGGLRPYEQYF.

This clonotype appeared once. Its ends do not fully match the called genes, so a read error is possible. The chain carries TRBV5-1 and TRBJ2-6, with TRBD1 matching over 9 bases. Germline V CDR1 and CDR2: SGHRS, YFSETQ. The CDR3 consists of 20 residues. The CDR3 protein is CASSSPAMGQGSSWANVLTF. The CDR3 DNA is TGCGCCAGCAGCTCCCCTGCAATGGGACAGGGATCCTCTTGGGCCAACGTCCTGACTTTC.

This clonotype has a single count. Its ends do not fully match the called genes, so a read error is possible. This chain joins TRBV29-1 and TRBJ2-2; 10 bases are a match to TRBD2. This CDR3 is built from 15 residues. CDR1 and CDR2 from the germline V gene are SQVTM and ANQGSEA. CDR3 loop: CSIGTSAANTGKLLF. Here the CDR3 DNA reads TGCAGCATTGGGACTAGCGCGGCGAACACCGGGAAGCTGCTTTTT.

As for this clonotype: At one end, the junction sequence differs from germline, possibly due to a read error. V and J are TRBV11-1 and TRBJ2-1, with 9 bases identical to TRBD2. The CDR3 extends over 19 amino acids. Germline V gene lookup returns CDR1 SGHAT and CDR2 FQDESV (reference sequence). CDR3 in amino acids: CAISPPPTSGFSSFNEQFF. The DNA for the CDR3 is TGTGCCATCAGCCCTCCCCCTACTAGCGGGTTTAGCTCCTTCAATGAGCAGTTCTTC.

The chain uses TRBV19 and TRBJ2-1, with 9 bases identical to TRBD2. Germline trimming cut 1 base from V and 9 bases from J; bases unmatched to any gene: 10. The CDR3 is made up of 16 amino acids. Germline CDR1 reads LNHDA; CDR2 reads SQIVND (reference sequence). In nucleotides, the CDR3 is TGTGCCAGTAGTATAGGGCTAGCGGGGCCTGGTGGTGAGCAGTTCTTC. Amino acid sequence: CASSIGLAGPGGEQFF.

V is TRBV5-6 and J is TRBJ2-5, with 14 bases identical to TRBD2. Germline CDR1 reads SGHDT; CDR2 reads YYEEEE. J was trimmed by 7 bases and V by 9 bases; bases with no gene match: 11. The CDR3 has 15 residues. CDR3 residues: CATTQTSGRAGTQYF. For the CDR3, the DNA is TGTGCCACCACACAGACTAGCGGGAGGGCCGGGACCCAGTACTTC.

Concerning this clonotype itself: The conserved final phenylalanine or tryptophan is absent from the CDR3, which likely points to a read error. The CDR3, as DNA: TGTGCCAGCAGCTTGGCTCCACATGAAAGAGAGCAGTACTCC. Protein sequence: CASSLAPHEREQYS. V is TRBV5-5 and J is TRBJ2-7; no clear D. V lost 0 bases and J 7 bases, leaving 14 bases between the germline ends. In germline, CDR1 is SGHKS, CDR2 YYEKEE (reference sequence). The CDR3 loop spans 14 amino acids.

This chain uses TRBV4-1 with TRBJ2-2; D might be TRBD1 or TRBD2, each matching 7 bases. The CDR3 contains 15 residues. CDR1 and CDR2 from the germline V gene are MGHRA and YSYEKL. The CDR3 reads CPGSLQGEGSGELFF. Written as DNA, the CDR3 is TGCCCCGGCAGCCTCCAGGGGGAGGGCTCCGGGGAGCTGTTTTTT.

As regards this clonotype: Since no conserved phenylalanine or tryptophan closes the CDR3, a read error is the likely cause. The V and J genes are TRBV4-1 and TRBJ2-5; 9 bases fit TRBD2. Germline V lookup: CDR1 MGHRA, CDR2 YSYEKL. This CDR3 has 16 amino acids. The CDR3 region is CASSQDAASGIGTQYS. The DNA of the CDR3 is TGCGCCAGTAGCCAAGATGCCGCTAGCGGGATTGGGACCCAGTACTCC.

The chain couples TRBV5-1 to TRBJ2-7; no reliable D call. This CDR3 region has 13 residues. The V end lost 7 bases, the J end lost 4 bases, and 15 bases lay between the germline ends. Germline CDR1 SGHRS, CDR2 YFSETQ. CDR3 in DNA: TGCGCCAGCGGGGAACCTATTAGTTACGAGCAGTACTTC. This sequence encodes CASGEPISYEQYF.

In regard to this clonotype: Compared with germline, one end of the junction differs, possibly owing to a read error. This CDR3 reads CASSLTESGTRELFF. The CDR3 DNA reads TGTGCTAGCAGCTTAACCGAGAGTGGAACCAGGGAGCTGTTTTTT. The genes are TRBV11-1 and TRBJ2-2; D not resolved. The CDR3 is made up of 15 amino acids. Germline V gives CDR1 SGHAT, CDR2 FQDESV (reference sequence).

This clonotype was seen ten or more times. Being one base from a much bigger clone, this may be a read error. As DNA, the CDR3 is TGCAGCGTTGGAGGGAGTGGCCTGGGAGCTTTCTTT. This codes for CSVGGSGLGAFF. The genes are TRBV29-1 and TRBJ1-1, with D unclear. Trimming removed 4 bases at V and 10 bases at J, with 16 bases between. CDR3 size: 12 residues. In germline, CDR1 is SQVTM, CDR2 ANQGSEA.

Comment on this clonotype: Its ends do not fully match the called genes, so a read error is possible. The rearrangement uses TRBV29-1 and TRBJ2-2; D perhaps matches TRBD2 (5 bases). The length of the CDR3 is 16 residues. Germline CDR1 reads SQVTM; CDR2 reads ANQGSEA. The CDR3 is CSVEVLDSHVTGQLFF. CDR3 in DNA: TGCAGCGTTGAAGTACTGGACTCTCATGTCACCGGGCAGCTGTTTTTT.

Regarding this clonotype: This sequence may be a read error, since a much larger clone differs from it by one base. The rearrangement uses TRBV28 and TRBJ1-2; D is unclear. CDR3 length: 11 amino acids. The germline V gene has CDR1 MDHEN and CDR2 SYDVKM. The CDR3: CVSARSGGYTF. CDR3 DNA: TGTGTCAGCGCTAGGTCGGGGGGCTACACCTTC.

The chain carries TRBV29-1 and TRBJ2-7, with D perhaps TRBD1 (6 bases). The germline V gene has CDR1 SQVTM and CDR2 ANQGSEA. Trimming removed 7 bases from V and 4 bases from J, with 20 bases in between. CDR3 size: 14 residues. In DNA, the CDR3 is TGCAGCGCTGAGGAACAGGGAAGGACATACGAGCAGTACTTC. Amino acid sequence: CSAEEQGRTYEQYF.